This T cell receptor (beta chain) is drawn from a study of cytomegalovirus exposure and HLA in healthy donors. Primers: 60 Vbeta forward and 13 Jbeta reverse. Only in-frame clones appear in the TCRdb table, and some are missing; sequencing was by immunoSEQ multiplex PCR. The table shows 36,000 or so clones, with 84% occurring only once. The CDR3 is 15 amino acids. The germline V gene has CDR1 SGHRS and CDR2 YFSETQ. Trimming cost V 4 bases and J 6 bases; bases outside gene matches: 5. V and J are TRBV5-1 and TRBJ1-4; the match to TRBD1 covers 11 bases. The clonotype was recovered from a woman under 30 in good health and CMV-seronegative. Sequenced: PBMCs. The CDR3 DNA sequence: TGCGCCAGCAGCGAGGGACAGGGGGGGGATGAAAAACTGTTTTTT. Translating it yields CASSEGQGGDEKLFF.